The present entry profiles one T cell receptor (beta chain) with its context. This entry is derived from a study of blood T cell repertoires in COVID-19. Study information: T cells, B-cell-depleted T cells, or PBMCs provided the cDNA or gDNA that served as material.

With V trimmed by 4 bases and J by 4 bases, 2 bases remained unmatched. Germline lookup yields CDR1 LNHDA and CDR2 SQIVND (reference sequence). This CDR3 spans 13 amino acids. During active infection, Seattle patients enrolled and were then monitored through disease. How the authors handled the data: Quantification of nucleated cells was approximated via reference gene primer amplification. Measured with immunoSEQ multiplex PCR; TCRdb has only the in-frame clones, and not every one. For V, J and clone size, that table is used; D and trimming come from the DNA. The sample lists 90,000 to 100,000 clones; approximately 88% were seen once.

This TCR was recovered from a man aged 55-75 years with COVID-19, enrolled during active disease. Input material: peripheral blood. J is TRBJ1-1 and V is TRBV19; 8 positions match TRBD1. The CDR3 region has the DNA TGTGCCAGTAGTACAACAGGGGGCACTGAAGCTTTCTTT. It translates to CASSTTGGTEAFF.